The sequence of this T cell receptor beta chain was determined in a study of beta chain features in type 1 diabetes. Study observations and caveats: Moderate but significant shortening of TCRB CDR3s was recorded in all four CD4+ subsets from Type 1 diabetes patients.

Expressed TCRB transcripts were sequenced because the isolated RNA had all been reverse transcribed beforehand. Roughly 3.5 million reads per sample on average were obtained from naive, central memory and regulatory T cell samples. The data were produced by immunoSEQ multiplex PCR, yet TCRdb's version contains in-frame clones alone and is incomplete. The sample records roughly 290,000 clones, approximately 16% being singletons. This CDR3 contains 18 residues. Looked up from germline, CDR1 is MGHDK and CDR2 is SYGVNS. J gave up 9 bases and V 3 bases, and 18 bases lay outside the gene matches. The table lists this clone with a few counts. Its antigen remains unknown.

Sequenced input: naive CD4+ T cells from blood. The rearrangement joins TRBV25-1 to TRBJ1-5; TRBD1 aligns across 9 bases. This TCR was sampled from a man aged 18 to 29 with type 1 diabetes. CDR3 sequence reads: CASSEAGQGLGDELPQHF. The DNA for the CDR3 is TGTGCCAGCAGTGAGGCGGGACAGGGACTGGGAGACGAACTGCCCCAGCATTTT.